This T cell receptor (beta chain) was documented in a study of early T cells in non-severe SARS-CoV-2 infection. Whole-study context: Chains were unpaired, as sequencing was done on bulk RNA from unsorted whole blood.

This CDR3 has 12 residues. CDR1 is WNHNN and CDR2 is SYGVQD in the germline V gene (reference sequence). Many counts were recorded for this clonotype. Its antigen remains unknown. A read error may produce the germline difference seen at one junction end. The protocol attached unique molecular identifiers to individual cDNA molecules. TCRdb reprocessed the 5' RACE reads with MiXCR, giving one entry per CDR3 protein. Among about 34,000 distinct CDR3 sequences listed, over 5% were seen once. Study conclusions and caveats: Matching against VDJdb likely underestimated virus-specific expansions, favoring anti-spike CD8.

This clonotype originated in an adult who was a healthcare worker with PCR-confirmed SARS-CoV-2 infection or an uninfected control (not recorded which). This sequence joins TRBV10-1 and TRBJ1-6, with D hard to call. The material sequenced was whole blood. The DNA for the CDR3 is TGCGCCAGCAGTGCTGGGAGTTCACCCCTCCATTTT. Translating gives CASSAGSSPLHF.